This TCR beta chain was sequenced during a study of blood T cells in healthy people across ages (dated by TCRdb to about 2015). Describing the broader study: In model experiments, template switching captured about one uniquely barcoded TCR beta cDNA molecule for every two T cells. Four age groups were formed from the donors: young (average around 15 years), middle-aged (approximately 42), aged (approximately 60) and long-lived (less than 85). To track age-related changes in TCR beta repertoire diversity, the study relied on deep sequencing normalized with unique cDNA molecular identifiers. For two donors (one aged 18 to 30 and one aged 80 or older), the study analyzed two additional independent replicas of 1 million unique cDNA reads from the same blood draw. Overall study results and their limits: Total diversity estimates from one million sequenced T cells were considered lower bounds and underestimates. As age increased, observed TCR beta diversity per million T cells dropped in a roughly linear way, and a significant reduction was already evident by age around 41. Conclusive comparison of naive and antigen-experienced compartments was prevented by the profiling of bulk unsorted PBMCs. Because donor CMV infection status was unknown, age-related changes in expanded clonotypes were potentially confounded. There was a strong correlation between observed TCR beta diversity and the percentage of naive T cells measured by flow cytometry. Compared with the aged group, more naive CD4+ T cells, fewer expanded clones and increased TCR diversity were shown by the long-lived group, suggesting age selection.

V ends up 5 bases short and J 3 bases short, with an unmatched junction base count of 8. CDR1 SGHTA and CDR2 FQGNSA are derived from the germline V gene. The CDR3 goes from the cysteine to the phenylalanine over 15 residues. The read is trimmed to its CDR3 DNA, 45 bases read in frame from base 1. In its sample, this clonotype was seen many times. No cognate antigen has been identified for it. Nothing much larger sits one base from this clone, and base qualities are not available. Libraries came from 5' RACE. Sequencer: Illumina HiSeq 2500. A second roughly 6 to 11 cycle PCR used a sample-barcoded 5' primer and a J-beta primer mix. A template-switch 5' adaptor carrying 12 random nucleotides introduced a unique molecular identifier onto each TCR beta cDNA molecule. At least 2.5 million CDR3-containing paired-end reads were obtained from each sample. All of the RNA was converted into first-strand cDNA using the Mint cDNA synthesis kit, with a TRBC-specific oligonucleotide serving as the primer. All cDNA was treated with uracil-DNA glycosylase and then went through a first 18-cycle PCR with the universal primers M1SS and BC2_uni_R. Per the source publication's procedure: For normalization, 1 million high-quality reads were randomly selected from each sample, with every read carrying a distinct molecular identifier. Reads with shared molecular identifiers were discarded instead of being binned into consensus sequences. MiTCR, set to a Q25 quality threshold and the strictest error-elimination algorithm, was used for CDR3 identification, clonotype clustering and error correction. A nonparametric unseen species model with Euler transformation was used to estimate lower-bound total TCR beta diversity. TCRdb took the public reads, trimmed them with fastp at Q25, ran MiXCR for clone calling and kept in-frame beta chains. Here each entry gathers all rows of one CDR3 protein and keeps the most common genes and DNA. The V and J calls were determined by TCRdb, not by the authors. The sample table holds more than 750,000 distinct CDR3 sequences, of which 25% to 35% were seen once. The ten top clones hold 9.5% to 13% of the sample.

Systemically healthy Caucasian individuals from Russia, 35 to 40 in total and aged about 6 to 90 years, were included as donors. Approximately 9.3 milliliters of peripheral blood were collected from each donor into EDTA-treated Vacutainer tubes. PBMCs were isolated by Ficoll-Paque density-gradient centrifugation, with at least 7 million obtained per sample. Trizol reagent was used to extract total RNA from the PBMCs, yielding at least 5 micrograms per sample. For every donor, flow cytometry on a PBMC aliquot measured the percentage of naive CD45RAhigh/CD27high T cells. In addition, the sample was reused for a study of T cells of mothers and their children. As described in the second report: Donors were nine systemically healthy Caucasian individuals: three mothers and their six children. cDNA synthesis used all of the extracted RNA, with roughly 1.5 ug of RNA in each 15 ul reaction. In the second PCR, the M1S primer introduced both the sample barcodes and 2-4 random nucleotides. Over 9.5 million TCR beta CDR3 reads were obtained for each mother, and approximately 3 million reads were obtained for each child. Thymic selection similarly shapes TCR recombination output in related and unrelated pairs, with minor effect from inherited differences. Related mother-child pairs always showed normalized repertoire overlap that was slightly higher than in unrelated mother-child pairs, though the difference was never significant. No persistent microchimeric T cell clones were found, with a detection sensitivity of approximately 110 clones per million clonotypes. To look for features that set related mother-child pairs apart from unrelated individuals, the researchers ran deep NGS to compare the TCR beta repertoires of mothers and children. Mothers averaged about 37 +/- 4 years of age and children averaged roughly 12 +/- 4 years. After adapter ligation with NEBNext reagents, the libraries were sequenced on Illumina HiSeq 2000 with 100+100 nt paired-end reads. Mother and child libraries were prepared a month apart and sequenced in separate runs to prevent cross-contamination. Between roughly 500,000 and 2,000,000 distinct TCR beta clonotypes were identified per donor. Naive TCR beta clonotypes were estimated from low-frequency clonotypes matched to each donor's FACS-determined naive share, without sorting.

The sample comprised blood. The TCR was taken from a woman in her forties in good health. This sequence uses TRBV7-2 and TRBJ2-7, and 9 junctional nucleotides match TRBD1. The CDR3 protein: CASSNTGQGDYEQYF. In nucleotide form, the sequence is TGTGCCAGCAGCAACACGGGACAGGGCGACTACGAGCAGTACTTC.